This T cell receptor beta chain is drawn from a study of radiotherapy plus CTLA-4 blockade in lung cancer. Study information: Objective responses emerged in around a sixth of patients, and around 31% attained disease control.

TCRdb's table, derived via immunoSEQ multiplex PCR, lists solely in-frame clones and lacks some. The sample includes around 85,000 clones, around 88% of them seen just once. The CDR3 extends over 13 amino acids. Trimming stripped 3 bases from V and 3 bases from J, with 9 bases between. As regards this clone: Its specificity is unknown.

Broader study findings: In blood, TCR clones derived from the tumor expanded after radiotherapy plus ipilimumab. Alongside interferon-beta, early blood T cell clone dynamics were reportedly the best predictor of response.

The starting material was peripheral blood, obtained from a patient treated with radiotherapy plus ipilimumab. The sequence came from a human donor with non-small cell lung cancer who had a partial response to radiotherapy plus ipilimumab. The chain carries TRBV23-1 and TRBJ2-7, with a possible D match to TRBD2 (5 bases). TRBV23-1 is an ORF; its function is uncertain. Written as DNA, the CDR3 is TGCGCCAGCAGTCAGGCACTAGACTACGAGCAGTACGTC. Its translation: CASSQALDYEQYV.